The next 15 T cell receptor beta chains were all read from a single sample in a study of monozygotic twins with cystic fibrosis. Profiled with immunoSEQ multiplex PCR; TCRdb holds only in-frame clones, not every one. The sample has some 20,000 clones, 85% to 90% seen once. Sequencing used blood. These receptors originate from a woman in her 30s with cystic fibrosis.

This chain uses TRBV5-1 with TRBJ2-7; D uncertain. Per germline, CDR1 SGHRS and CDR2 YFSETQ. Trimming took 2 bases from V and 2 from J, leaving 8 bases between them. The CDR3 is 13 amino acids. The CDR3 spells CASSFFRTYEQYF. The CDR3 region has the DNA TGCGCCAGCAGCTTCTTCAGAACCTACGAGCAGTACTTC.

V is TRBV4-3 and J is TRBJ1-2, with D perhaps matching TRBD1 (5 bases). Per germline, CDR1 LGHNA and CDR2 YSLEER. The CDR3 extends over 15 amino acids. The ends were cut back, 0 bases at V and 2 bases at J, with 10 bases in the middle. CDR3 protein: CASSQDTTVNYGYTF. The CDR3 coding sequence is TGCGCCAGCAGCCAAGATACGACAGTGAACTATGGCTACACCTTC.

The chain is built from TRBV5-1 and TRBJ2-5, with 7 bases matching TRBD1. J gave up 1 base and V 6 bases, and 6 bases lay outside the gene matches. Per germline, CDR1 SGHRS and CDR2 YFSETQ. This CDR3 has 14 amino acids. Here the CDR3 DNA reads TGCGCCAGCAAAGGATGGGACAGCCAAGAGACCCAGTACTTC. Its translation is CASKGWDSQETQYF.

This clone has only a few counts. The chain combines TRBV6-1 with TRBJ1-6; D gene uncertain. This CDR3 is 14 amino acids long. V shed 4 bases and J shed 9 bases, with 13 bases lying between them. Germline V gives CDR1 MNHNS, CDR2 SASEGT. In DNA form, the CDR3 reads TGTGCCAGCAGTGCGTCAGGCGTCGGTTCACCCCTCCACTTT. It specifies CASSASGVGSPLHF.

The chain recombines TRBV19 with TRBJ2-1; a possible D gene is TRBD2 (7 bases). This CDR3 comprises 12 residues. Germline V gives CDR1 LNHDA, CDR2 SQIVND (reference sequence). V dropped 6 bases and J dropped 9 bases, with 12 bases sitting between them. In DNA form, the CDR3 reads TGTGCCAGTAGCGCGGGGGCTGCTGAGCAGTTCTTC. Translated, it gives CASSAGAAEQFF.

This chain links TRBV25-1 with TRBJ1-2; perhaps TRBD1 as D (6 bases). This CDR3 comprises 15 residues. Trimming took off 3 bases at V and 4 bases at J, with 15 bases between the two ends. The germline CDR1 and CDR2 sequences are MGHDK and SYGVNS. CDR3 sequence reads: CASSDGGAVSYGYTF. As DNA, the CDR3 is TGTGCCAGCAGTGATGGGGGGGCGGTCTCCTATGGCTACACCTTC.

The genes are TRBV19 and TRBJ1-2; no reliable D call. This CDR3 has 13 amino acids. Trimming removed 7 bases at V and 0 bases at J, with 9 bases between. CDR1 and CDR2 from the germline V gene are LNHDA and SQIVND (reference sequence). CDR3 protein: CASTRRANYGYTF. Written as DNA, the CDR3 is TGTGCCAGTACTAGGAGGGCTAACTATGGCTACACCTTC.

The V and J genes are TRBV13 and TRBJ1-2; 9 bases are a match to TRBD1. V dropped 4 bases and J dropped 4; count of bases not matched to a gene: 16. This CDR3 spans 18 amino acids. The germline V gene has CDR1 PRHDT and CDR2 FYEKMQ (reference sequence). The CDR3 spells CASSSAEGTGPIFYGYTF. CDR3 bases: TGTGCCAGCAGCTCTGCTGAGGGGACAGGGCCAATTTTCTATGGCTACACCTTC.

This clone was recorded once. V is TRBV10-3 and J is TRBJ2-7; D possibly corresponds to TRBD2 (6 bases). CDR1 and CDR2 (germline): ENHRY, SYGVKD. Trimming removed 8 bases from V and 5 bases from J, with 10 bases in between. CDR3 length: 11 amino acids. The CDR3 here is CAIGPGDEQYF. In DNA form, the CDR3 reads TGTGCCATCGGTCCGGGGGACGAGCAGTACTTC.

Here the CDR3 reads CAWSLLTVVKSEQFF. CDR3 DNA: TGTGCCTGGAGTTTGCTTACCGTAGTTAAGAGTGAGCAGTTCTTC. The chain uses TRBV30 and TRBJ2-1; D is undetermined. In germline, CDR1 is GTSNPN, CDR2 SVGIG (reference sequence). This CDR3 has 15 residues. V lost 2 bases to trimming and J lost 9 bases, with 20 bases between them.

The rearrangement uses TRBV21-1 and TRBJ2-7; the DNA was not used to check the table's D call, TRBD2. TRBV21-1 is designated a pseudogene. The CDR3 consists of 15 residues. The CDR3 DNA sequence: TGTGCCAGCAGCAATCCAGCGGGGGGCGCCTACGAGCAGTACTTC. It translates to CASSNPAGGAYEQYF.

This clone has only one observation. The chain recombines TRBV5-1 with TRBJ2-7; TRBD2 is a possible D gene (5 bases). From germline, CDR1 is SGHRS and CDR2 YFSETQ. V was clipped by 0 bases and J by 2 bases, with 15 bases between them. The CDR3 spans 16 residues. The DNA for the CDR3 is TGCGCCAGCAGCTTGGCTACGGGAAGCGTTCCCTACGAGCAGTACTTC. Its translation is CASSLATGSVPYEQYF.

This chain links TRBV18 with TRBJ2-3; tentatively, D is TRBD2 (7 bases). Germline V gene data show CDR1 as KGHSH and CDR2 as LQKENI. CDR3 length: 15 amino acids. V lost 1 base to trimming and J lost 2 bases, with 10 bases between them. CDR3 sequence reads: CASSPQGGVTDTQYF. Written as DNA, the CDR3 is TGTGCCAGCTCACCACAGGGGGGGGTCACAGATACGCAGTATTTT.

V and J are TRBV18 and TRBJ1-1; 12 nucleotides line up with TRBD1. V shed 3 bases and J 3 bases; nucleotides not matched to a gene: 8. The CDR3 is 17 amino acids. Germline V gene lookup returns CDR1 KGHSH and CDR2 LQKENI. The CDR3 loop reads CASSPRDRGRKDTEAFF. The CDR3 nucleotides read TGTGCCAGCTCACCCCGGGACAGGGGGCGTAAGGACACTGAAGCTTTCTTT.

CDR3 loop: CAIASGGAPGDTQYF. The CDR3 region has the DNA TGTGCCATAGCTAGCGGGGGGGCGCCAGGAGATACGCAGTATTTT. J is TRBJ2-3 and V is TRBV10-3, with 12 bases that match TRBD2. The ends lost 9 bases at V and 5 bases at J; junction bases unmatched: 9. CDR1 and CDR2 from the germline V gene are ENHRY and SYGVKD. CDR3 length: 15 residues.